This T cell receptor (beta chain) was observed in a study of shared clonotypes between healthy human individuals. Study-level background: Researchers assigned three CD4 naive, three CD4 memory, two CD8 naive and one CD8 memory plate to each donor.

Germline lookup yields CDR1 GTSNPN and CDR2 SVGIG (reference sequence). The CDR3 contains 13 residues. V dropped 3 bases and J dropped 0 bases, with 9 bases sitting between them. Study-wide findings and caveats: Naive subsets, compared against memory subsets, generally had larger estimated richness values.

As concerns this clone: Its antigen is not identified.

The table came from immunoSEQ multiplex PCR; TCRdb's copy has only in-frame clones and leaves some out. The sample lists approximately 2,000,000 clones, 85% to 95% occurring once. Splitting the CD4+ cells yielded a CD45RA+ naive subset and a CD45RA-negative memory subset. The sample comprised naive CD4+ T cells from PBMCs. Described subset: CD45RA+ positively selected. The source of this sequence is a man between 18 and 35 years old in good health. Some clones in this sample may be carry-over from other donors' samples. The gene calls are TRBV30 and TRBJ2-7; D possibly corresponds to TRBD2 (5 bases). The CDR3, as DNA: TGTGCCTGGAGCCCGGGGTACTCCTACGAGCAGTACTTC. Translated: CAWSPGYSYEQYF. Full variable domain (rest looked up from reference TRBV30 and TRBJ2-7): SQTIHQWPATLVQPVGSPLSLECTVEGTSNPNLYWYRQAAGRGLQLLFYSVGIGQISSEVPQNLSASRPQDRQFILSSKKLLLSDSGFYLCAWSPGYSYEQYFGPGTRLTVT.